A selection of T cell receptor beta chains follows, all from one sample in a study of T cells after posttransplantation cyclophosphamide. Generated by immunoSEQ multiplex PCR, the TCRdb table keeps only in-frame clones and is missing some. The repertoire consists of 19,000 or so clones, with 86% occurring once and the leading ten covering 2% to 2.5%. This specimen consisted of PBMCs, obtained approximately 360 days after allogeneic stem cell transplant with calcineurin inhibitor and methotrexate. The receptors come from a female patient aged 25-39 years who received an allogeneic stem cell transplant from an unrelated donor, was CMV-positive, and had acute and chronic GVHD. Certain T cells may be donor cells from the graft. Each CDR3 is given with its conserved first and last residue. D genes are given only for firm matches. For some rows the clone size is stated as once, few or many, or as a class when expanded; others skip it.

cdr3_aa cdr3_nt j_call d_call v_call clone_size
CASGSASSYNSPLHF TGTGCCAGCGGTTCCGCGAGCTCCTATAATTCACCCCTCCACTTT TRBJ1-6 NA TRBV28 NA
CASSVGGGDYGYTF TGTGCCAGCAGCGTAGGGGGAGGGGACTATGGCTACACCTTC TRBJ1-2 NA TRBV9 NA
CASTHRTRLNEQYF TGTGCCAGCACCCATCGGACTAGACTAAATGAGCAGTACTTC TRBJ2-7 TRBD2 TRBV6-6 NA
CASSLVEGTEAFF TGCGCCAGCAGCTTGGTGGAGGGCACTGAAGCTTTCTTT TRBJ1-1 NA TRBV5-1 NA
CASSFPEGVGGYTF TGTGCCAGCAGCTTCCCCGAAGGGGTGGGTGGCTACACCTTC TRBJ1-2 NA TRBV5-4 NA
CAGATSGHPETQYF TGTGCCGGCGCGACTAGCGGACACCCAGAGACCCAGTACTTC TRBJ2-5 TRBD2 TRBV6-5 NA
CASSLQGVNSNQPQHF TGTGCTAGCAGCTTACAGGGCGTAAATAGCAATCAGCCCCAGCATTTT TRBJ1-5 NA TRBV7-7 NA
CASSPRDLTGGLGELFF TGTGCCAGCTCGCCAAGAGACTTGACAGGGGGCCTGGGGGAGCTGTTTTTT TRBJ2-2 TRBD1 TRBV18 few
CATSRDRAEETQYF TGTGCCACCAGCAGAGATCGAGCGGAAGAGACCCAGTACTTC TRBJ2-5 NA TRBV15 NA
CASSQFGQGWNSPLHF TGTGCCAGCAGCCAATTTGGGCAGGGGTGGAATTCACCCCTCCACTTT TRBJ1-6 NA TRBV14 few
CASSPPGGELFF TGTGCCAGCAGTCCCCCGGGCGGGGAGCTGTTTTTT TRBJ2-2 NA TRBV27 NA
CASSPRLETQYF TGTGCCAGCAGCCCACGGTTAGAGACCCAGTACTTC TRBJ2-5 NA TRBV21-1 NA
CAWGTSGTYYNEQFF TGTGCCTGGGGGACTAGCGGCACATATTACAATGAGCAGTTCTTC TRBJ2-1 TRBD2 TRBV30 NA
CAWSPGGADGYTF TGTGCCTGGAGCCCTGGGGGCGCGGATGGCTACACCTTC TRBJ1-2 NA TRBV30 once
CASPTRGSYNEQFF TGTGCCAGCCCGACGCGGGGCTCCTACAATGAGCAGTTCTTC TRBJ2-1 NA TRBV2 NA
CASSLIRTSGGNEQFF TGCGCCAGCAGCTTGATCAGGACTAGCGGGGGCAATGAGCAGTTCTTC TRBJ2-1 TRBD2 TRBV5-1 NA
CAWSVAGGFGTGELFF TGTGCCTGGAGTGTAGCGGGAGGGTTCGGCACCGGGGAGCTGTTTTTT TRBJ2-2 TRBD2 TRBV30 NA
CASSYGSSGLSGNTIYF TGTGCCAGCAGCTATGGTTCGTCCGGACTCTCTGGAAACACCATATATTTT TRBJ1-3 NA TRBV5-5 NA
CASSLSGVNYEQYF TGTGCCAGCAGCCTTTCGGGGGTAAATTACGAGCAGTACTTC TRBJ2-7 NA TRBV7-9 NA
CASCWAVDNGYTF TGTGCCAGTTGTTGGGCTGTGGACAATGGCTACACCTTC TRBJ1-2 NA TRBV19 NA
CASSERGGQETQYF TGTGCCAGCAGCGAGCGGGGGGGCCAAGAGACCCAGTACTTC TRBJ2-5 TRBD2 TRBV7-9 NA
CASSIDLTVAGGPGSYEQYF TGTGCCAGTAGTATAGATCTAACCGTCGCGGGAGGGCCGGGTTCCTACGAGCAGTACTTC TRBJ2-7 TRBD2 TRBV19 NA
CASSSSGTRTYEQYF TGTGCCAGCAGCTCGAGCGGGACAAGGACCTACGAGCAGTACTTC TRBJ2-7 NA TRBV28 few
CASSPAGGDYGYTF TGTGCCAGCAGTCCAGCTGGAGGGGACTATGGCTACACCTTC TRBJ1-2 NA TRBV27 NA
CASSQWSGFDQPQHF TGCGCCAGCAGCCAATGGTCGGGATTCGATCAGCCCCAGCATTTT TRBJ1-5 NA TRBV4-1 NA
CASSVGLAPFNEQFF TGTGCCAGCAGCGTAGGACTGGCCCCTTTCAATGAGCAGTTCTTC TRBJ2-1 NA TRBV9 once
CASSSRLASNEQFF TGCGCCAGCAGCTCCCGACTAGCCTCCAATGAGCAGTTCTTC TRBJ2-1 TRBD2 TRBV5-1 NA
CASSPEGVSGSGTF TGTGCCAGCAGTCCCGAGGGGGTGTCAGGGTCTGGCACCTTC TRBJ1-2 NA TRBV28 NA
CASSRAGQGGQPQHF TGCGCCAGCAGCCGCGCCGGACAGGGAGGACAGCCCCAGCATTTT TRBJ1-5 TRBD1 TRBV5-1 NA
CASSLTPPGQGEAQYF TGCGCCAGCAGCTTGACCCCCCCGGGACAGGGGGAAGCGCAGTACTTC TRBJ2-5 TRBD1 TRBV5-1 NA
CASSMSLTNYGYTF TGTGCCAGTAGTATGAGCCTCACTAACTATGGCTACACCTTC TRBJ1-2 NA TRBV19 NA
CASRGIGGLIHF TGTGCCAGCAGAGGTATAGGGGGCCTGATCCACTTT TRBJ1-6 TRBD1 TRBV6-1 NA
CASSLTLAGSYNEQFF TGTGCCAGCAGCCTAACACTAGCGGGCTCCTACAATGAGCAGTTCTTC TRBJ2-1 TRBD2 TRBV5-6 once
CASSPTDRGGYTF TGTGCCAGCAGCCCGACCGACAGGGGTGGCTACACCTTC TRBJ1-2 TRBD1 TRBV6-5 NA
CASRSSGTSSADTQYF TGTGCCAGCAGATCTTCCGGGACTAGCTCCGCAGATACGCAGTATTTT TRBJ2-3 TRBD2 TRBV5-6 once
CASSQVQGGVSGNTIYF TGCGCCAGCAGCCAAGTTCAGGGAGGGGTATCTGGAAACACCATATATTTT TRBJ1-3 NA TRBV4-1 NA
CASSGGQGYTQYF TGCGCCAGCAGCGGGGGACAGGGATATACGCAGTATTTT TRBJ2-3 TRBD1 TRBV5-1 NA
CASSQDWREGRYSSYNEQFF TGCGCCAGCAGCCAAGACTGGCGGGAGGGCCGTTACAGCTCCTACAATGAGCAGTTCTTC TRBJ2-1 TRBD2 TRBV4-3 NA
CATRGLNTEAFF TGTGCCACCAGGGGCCTGAACACTGAAGCTTTCTTT TRBJ1-1 NA TRBV6-6 NA
CASSRLLANYGYTF TGTGCCAGCAGCCGACTCTTAGCTAACTATGGCTACACCTTC TRBJ1-2 NA TRBV7-2 once
CASSQDAGAKNTEAFF TGTGCCAGCAGCCAAGATGCAGGGGCGAAGAACACTGAAGCTTTCTTT TRBJ1-1 NA TRBV4-2 NA
CASSPRGGPDDEQFF TGTGCCAGCAGCCCGAGGGGGGGGCCGGACGATGAGCAGTTCTTC TRBJ2-1 NA TRBV11-2 NA
CSAPNRGDEYF TGCAGTGCTCCGAACAGGGGAGACGAGTACTTC TRBJ2-5 TRBD1 TRBV20-1 NA
CASSFGGRGYTF TGTGCCAGCAGCTTCGGCGGGCGCGGCTACACCTTC TRBJ1-2 NA TRBV11-2 NA
CASSLDWTGGELFF TGTGCCAGCAGCTTAGATTGGACTGGCGGGGAGCTGTTTTTT TRBJ2-2 NA TRBV7-6 NA
CSVISGGATDTQYF TGCAGCGTTATCAGTGGGGGGGCAACAGATACGCAGTATTTT TRBJ2-3 NA TRBV29-1 NA
CASSQGGTGVPKFYGYTF TGCGCCAGCAGCCAAGGAGGGACAGGAGTTCCAAAGTTCTATGGCTACACCTTC TRBJ1-2 TRBD1 TRBV4-1 NA
CASSRGEGRGETQYF TGTGCCAGCAGCCGTGGAGAGGGCCGGGGAGAGACCCAGTACTTC TRBJ2-5 NA TRBV9 NA
CASSPRDRYSYGYTF TGTGCCAGCAGTCCTAGGGACAGATATAGCTATGGCTACACCTTC TRBJ1-2 TRBD1 TRBV28 NA